This TCR beta chain stems from a study of OX40 agonist ivuxolimab in advanced cancers. Regarding the study in general: Ivuxolimab was an agonistic, fully human IgG2 monoclonal antibody directed against OX40 (CD134), a costimulatory receptor. Intravenous ivuxolimab was administered to patients every 2 weeks at six dose levels: 0.01, 0.1, 0.3, 1.5, 3 and 10 mg/kg. Among the roughly 54 dose-escalation patients, around 20 had hepatocellular carcinoma, roughly 15 melanoma, 9 renal cell carcinoma and 9 head and neck cancer. In the dose-escalation cohort, 70% to 90% of patients were male, and the mean age was roughly 56 years with a range of roughly 20 to 79. Patients were allowed to have had prior anti-PD-1, anti-PD-L1 or anti-CTLA-4 therapy, and 30% to 40% of the dose-escalation patients had previously received checkpoint inhibitors. Three dose-escalation patients achieved partial responses, one with hepatocellular carcinoma and two with cutaneous melanoma. The point of sequencing TCRbeta in the periphery was to test whether ivuxolimab changed TCR sequence diversity and drove clonal T-cell expansion. The paper reports the monotherapy dose-escalation portion (N of about 47 patients) of the phase I ivuxolimab trial. Overall results and qualifications from the work: Which antigens the clonally expanded peripheral T cells were specific for was not determined. After ivuxolimab, CD8+ T cells had more expanded clones than CD4+ T cells on average. In partial responders in the 0.1-3.0 mg/kg groups, normalized peripheral clonal expansion was found to be among the lowest, especially among CD8+ T cells. Low levels of normalized T-cell clonal expansion were also seen in some patients who did not respond. At doses from 0.1 to 3.0 mg/kg, clonal expansion was seen in both CD4+ and CD8+ blood T cells between baseline and week 6.

A word on this clone: Its antigen is still unknown. Within one base of it there is no much larger clone, and no base qualities were kept.

The junction shows trimming of 1 base on V and 6 bases on J, plus 16 bases between the germline ends. The CDR3 runs 14 amino acids, cysteine and phenylalanine included. Only CDR3 DNA is held: 42 bases, read in frame from base 1. Sequences GTSNPN (CDR1) and SVGIG (CDR2) are obtained from the germline V gene (reference sequence). Genomic DNA was isolated from the sorted cells so that the TCRbeta CDR3 region could be sequenced. The immunoSEQ Assay was used for sequencing of TCRbeta CDR3 regions. This immuneACCESS table, as held by TCRdb, lists in-frame sequences with V and J called but not all clones. Of the missing ones, under half trace to an unresolved V gene in checked studies; the others have no known cause. Across this sample there are more than 100,000 clones, with 80% to 90% seen only once. Of the sample, around 0.55% is held by the ten largest clones. Patients with a history of autoimmune disease or receiving systemic immunosuppression were excluded from the trial. Peripheral blood for TCR sequencing was collected from all dose cohorts at baseline, on cycle 4 day 1, and on cycle 7 day 1. The samples were taken from a phase I, first-in-human, multicenter, open-label dose-escalation trial of ivuxolimab. Adults with locally advanced or metastatic head and neck squamous cell, hepatocellular, melanoma or renal cell carcinoma were enrolled in the trial. Before TCR sequencing, CD4+ and CD8+ T cells were separately sorted from peripheral blood.

The chain is made from TRBV30 and TRBJ2-7; TRBD1 could be the D gene, as 6 bases match. The input for sequencing was CD4+ or CD8+ T cells sorted from blood, taken in a trial of the OX40 agonist ivuxolimab. This TCR was sampled from an adult with an advanced solid tumor such as melanoma, head and neck, liver or kidney cancer. CDR3 protein: CAWSAGGAGFEQYF. The nucleotide sequence is given as TGTGCCTGGAGTGCTGGGGGCGCCGGGTTCGAGCAGTACTTC.